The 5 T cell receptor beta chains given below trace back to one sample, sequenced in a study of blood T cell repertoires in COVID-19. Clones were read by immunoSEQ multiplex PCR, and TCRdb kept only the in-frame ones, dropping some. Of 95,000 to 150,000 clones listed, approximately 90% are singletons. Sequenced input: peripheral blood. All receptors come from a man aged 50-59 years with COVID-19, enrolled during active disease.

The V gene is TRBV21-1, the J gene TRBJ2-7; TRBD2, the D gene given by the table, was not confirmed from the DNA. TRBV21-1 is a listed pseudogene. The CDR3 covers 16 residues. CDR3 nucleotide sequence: TGTGCCAGACCGGGACTAGCGGGAGGAACTATCCACGAGCAGTACTTC. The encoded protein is CARPGLAGGTIHEQYF.

The CDR3 nucleotides are TGTGCCAGCAGTCGGATAATCCCCGGGGGGACTGGGGCCAACGTCCTGACTTTC. This sequence encodes CASSRIIPGGTGANVLTF. The V and J genes are TRBV11-2 and TRBJ2-6; 7 positions match TRBD2. There are 18 residues in the CDR3. The V gene's germline CDR1 is SGHAT and CDR2 FQNNGV. The J segment lost 2 bases and the V segment lost 6 bases, leaving 13 bases of the junction unmatched.

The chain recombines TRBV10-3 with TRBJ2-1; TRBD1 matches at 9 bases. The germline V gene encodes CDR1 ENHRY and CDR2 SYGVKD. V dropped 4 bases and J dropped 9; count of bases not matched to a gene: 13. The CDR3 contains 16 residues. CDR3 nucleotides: TGTGCCATCAGTGGCACCGGGACAGGGCAGAACGGTGAGCAGTTCTTC. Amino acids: CAISGTGTGQNGEQFF.

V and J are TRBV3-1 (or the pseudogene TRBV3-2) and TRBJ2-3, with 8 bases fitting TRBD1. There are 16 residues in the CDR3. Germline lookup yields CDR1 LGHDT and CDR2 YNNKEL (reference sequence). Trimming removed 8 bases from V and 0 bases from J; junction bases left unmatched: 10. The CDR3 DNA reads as TGTGCCAGCTCGGACCTTCAGGGGGCAAGCACAGATACGCAGTATTTT. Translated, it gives CASSDLQGASTDTQYF.

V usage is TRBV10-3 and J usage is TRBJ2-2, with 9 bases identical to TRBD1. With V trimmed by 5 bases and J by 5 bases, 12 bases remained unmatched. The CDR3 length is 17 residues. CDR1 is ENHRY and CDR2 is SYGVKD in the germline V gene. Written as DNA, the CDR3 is TGTGCCATCAGTTCGGGACAGGGACCCTCCGTTACCGGGGAGCTGTTTTTT. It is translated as CAISSGQGPSVTGELFF.